The 25 T cell receptor beta chains presented below share a single source sample, sequenced in a study of T cells after yellow fever vaccination. In TCRdb, the 5' RACE reads were re-called with MiXCR into one record per CDR3 protein. The sample gives fewer than 350,000 distinct CDR3 sequences, 8.7% of which show up once; approximately 18% is in the top ten. The specimen comprised PBMCs, sampled on the day of the first yellow fever vaccination. The source is a man younger than 35 who received the YFV17D yellow fever vaccine.

There are a few counts of this clonotype. V is TRBV5-1 and J is TRBJ2-3; TRBD2 might be the D (5 bases). Germline-derived CDR1 and CDR2 are SGHRS and YFSETQ. Trimming shortened V by 4 bases and J by 4 bases, and 10 bases separated the two germline ends. The CDR3 spans 13 residues. CDR3 region: CASSRELSDTQYF. CDR3 coding DNA: TGCGCCAGCAGCAGGGAGCTGTCAGATACGCAGTATTTT.

This clonotype has a handful of counts. The rearrangement links TRBV29-1 to TRBJ2-7; D gene uncertain. Germline V CDR1 and CDR2: SQVTM, ANQGSEA. CDR3 length: 12 amino acids. Trimming shortened V by 4 bases and J by 3 bases, and 10 bases separated the two germline ends. For the CDR3, the DNA is TGCAGCGTTGTGTCGGCCGGCTACGAGCAGTACTTC. It codes for CSVVSAGYEQYF.

This clonotype was found a few times. This rearrangement joins TRBV18 to TRBJ1-1; D gene unclear. Between the trimmed V and J ends, which lost 2 bases and 1 base, there was a span of 5 bases. The CDR3 covers 13 residues. CDR1 is KGHSH, CDR2 LQKENI, per germline. DNA of the CDR3: TGTGCCAGCTCACCAGGCACGAACACTGAAGCTTTCTTT. This gives the protein CASSPGTNTEAFF.

The rearrangement joins TRBV5-4 to TRBJ2-2, with D perhaps matching TRBD2 (7 bases). Trimming took 4 bases from V and 3 from J, leaving 16 bases between them. The CDR3 has 16 residues. CDR1 and CDR2 (germline): SGHNT, YYREEE (reference sequence). DNA of the CDR3: TGTGCCAGCAGCCCTTCGGCGGGGGCCGACACCGGGGAGCTGTTTTTT. This sequence encodes CASSPSAGADTGELFF.

This clonotype was seen at least ten times. The V gene is TRBV4-3, the J gene TRBJ1-1, with a weak D call TRBD1 (5 bases). V dropped 1 base and J dropped 1 base, with 25 bases sitting between them. Germline V gene lookup returns CDR1 LGHNA and CDR2 YSLEER. The CDR3 covers 20 residues. The CDR3 DNA reads as TGCGCCAGCAGCCAAGCCTATAATGGTCATTGGGAGGGGCGGAACACTGAAGCTTTCTTT. Translation gives CASSQAYNGHWEGRNTEAFF.

The CDR3 sequence: CASSPSTGGQPYEQYF. CDR3 nucleotides: TGTGCCAGCTCACCTAGTACGGGGGGGCAACCCTACGAGCAGTACTTC. The chain links TRBV18 to TRBJ2-7; 8 bases fit TRBD2. Germline V gene sequence: CDR1 KGHSH, CDR2 LQKENI. V lost 3 bases, J lost 2 bases, and 9 bases stayed unmatched. The CDR3 is 16 amino acids.

This clonotype came up a few times. Here the CDR3 reads CASSFPYGQEAFF. CDR3 in DNA: TGTGCCAGCAGCTTTCCTTATGGGCAGGAGGCTTTCTTT. This sequence joins TRBV7-2 and TRBJ1-1; D is uncertain. This CDR3 has 13 amino acids. Trimming took off 3 bases at V and 11 bases at J, with 16 bases between the two ends. Germline values: CDR1 SGHTA, CDR2 FQGNSA.

This chain joins TRBV7-2 and TRBJ1-6, with D unclear. Germline V gene lookup returns CDR1 SGHTA and CDR2 FQGNSA. V was clipped by 0 bases and J by 10 bases, with 10 bases between them. This CDR3 has 14 residues. The CDR3: CASSLALGQSPLHF. CDR3 nucleotide sequence: TGTGCCAGCAGCTTAGCGCTCGGGCAATCACCCCTCCACTTT.

This clonotype came up a few times. V usage is TRBV7-3 and J usage is TRBJ1-2; D possibly corresponds to TRBD1 (6 bases). Trimming shortened V by 1 base and J by 3 bases, and 12 bases separated the two germline ends. CDR1 is SGHTA and CDR2 is FQGTGA in the germline V gene. The length of the CDR3 is 15 residues. The CDR3 protein is CASSLMPQGHYGYTF. DNA of the CDR3: TGTGCCAGCAGCTTAATGCCACAGGGCCACTATGGCTACACCTTC. Looking up the rest from reference TRBV7-3 and TRBJ1-2 gives the full variable domain: GAGVSQTPSNKVTEKGKYVELRCDPISGHTALYWYRQSLGQGPEFLIYFQGTGAADDSGLPNDRFFAVRPEGSVSTLKIQRTERGDSAVYLCASSLMPQGHYGYTFGSGTRLTVV.

The chain recombines TRBV5-1 with TRBJ2-3; 11 bases are shared with TRBD1. Germline values: CDR1 SGHRS, CDR2 YFSETQ. Trimming at V came to 3 bases and at J to 4 bases, leaving 16 bases not matched to a gene. The CDR3 consists of 19 residues. The CDR3 nucleotides read TGCGCCAGCAGCTCGATTGGACAGGGGGCGAATTTGAGTGCAGATACGCAGTATTTT. This sequence encodes CASSSIGQGANLSADTQYF. The entire variable domain, with the rest obtained from reference TRBV5-1 and TRBJ2-3, is as follows: KAGVTQTPRYLIKTRGQQVTLSCSPISGHRSVSWYQQTPGQGLQFLFEYFSETQRNKGNFPGRFSGRQFSNSRSEMNVSTLELGDSALYLCASSSIGQGANLSADTQYFGPGTRLTVL.

In this sample, this clonotype turned up many times. This rearrangement joins TRBV20-1 to TRBJ2-5, with unresolved D. The CDR3 loop spans 9 amino acids. Germline CDR1 is DFQATT and CDR2 is SNEGSKA (reference sequence). CDR3 sequence: CSLGKTQYF. DNA of the CDR3: TGCAGCTTGGGAAAGACCCAGTACTTC.

In the case of this clonotype: Relative to the germline gene, one junction end is altered; a read error may explain this. The V gene is TRBV20-1, the J gene TRBJ2-1; D is perhaps TRBD2 (5 bases). CDR1 DFQATT and CDR2 SNEGSKA come from the germline V gene (reference sequence). The CDR3 runs 16 residues. CDR3 amino acids: CCARDSRSGFYNEQFF. DNA for the CDR3: TGCTGTGCTAGAGATTCTCGAAGCGGATTCTACAATGAGCAGTTCTTC.

The chain recombines TRBV4-1 with TRBJ2-2, with D possibly TRBD1 on 6 matching bases. Germline V lookup: CDR1 MGHRA, CDR2 YSYEKL. V was cut by 1 base and J by 4 bases, with 10 bases left in between. This CDR3 is built from 15 residues. In nucleotides, the CDR3 is TGCGCCAGCAGCCAAGCCTCAGGGGTCACCGGGGAGCTGTTTTTT. It is translated as CASSQASGVTGELFF.

The table lists this clonotype with a few counts. The rearrangement joins TRBV27 to TRBJ2-7, with D perhaps TRBD2 (6 bases). This CDR3 comprises 14 residues. The V end was cut by 6 bases, the J end by 3 bases, with 15 bases between. Germline CDR1 reads MNHEY; CDR2 reads SMNVEV (reference sequence). This chain's CDR3 is CASRPYQGGYEQYV. The CDR3 DNA reads as TGTGCCAGCAGGCCGTATCAGGGAGGCTACGAGCAGTACGTC.

This clonotype was counted a few times. The chain uses TRBV7-2 and TRBJ1-5; D gene ambiguous. Germline CDR1 and CDR2: SGHTA and FQGNSA. V lost 1 base to trimming and J lost 3 bases, with 7 bases between them. This CDR3 comprises 14 residues. The CDR3 here is CASSLVSVNQPQHF. The CDR3 bases are TGTGCCAGCAGCTTAGTCAGCGTCAATCAGCCCCAGCATTTT.

This clonotype was counted a few times. J is TRBJ2-7 and V is TRBV3-1; a weak D match, TRBD1 (6 bases). The CDR3 loop spans 14 amino acids. CDR1 and CDR2 from the germline V gene are LGHDT and YNNKEL (reference sequence). The ends were cut back, 2 bases at V and 9 bases at J, with 17 bases in the middle. The CDR3 reads CASSQSGTSKRQYV. DNA for the CDR3: TGTGCCAGCAGCCAATCCGGGACATCCAAGCGGCAGTACGTC.

This clonotype was observed a few times. The chain carries TRBV6-5 and TRBJ2-7; 7 nucleotides align to TRBD1. Losses at the gene ends were 2 bases for V and 3 bases for J; bases not matched to a gene: 10. The CDR3 has 16 amino acids. CDR1 is MNHEY and CDR2 is SVGAGI in the germline V gene. The CDR3 sequence: CASSYRPTGRDYEQYF. CDR3 sequence (DNA): TGTGCCAGCAGTTACCGTCCGACAGGGAGAGACTACGAGCAGTACTTC.

This chain links TRBV4-3 with TRBJ2-3; D is unclear. The CDR3 has 17 residues. The V and J ends lost 0 bases and 1 base respectively, with 14 bases between them. Germline CDR1 LGHNA, CDR2 YSLEER. The CDR3 region is CASSQDMDRGRTDTQYF. The CDR3 DNA reads TGCGCCAGCAGCCAAGATATGGACCGCGGACGCACAGATACGCAGTATTTT.

This clonotype was seen a handful of times. The V and J genes are TRBV19 and TRBJ2-7; D may correspond to TRBD1 or TRBD2 (5 bases each). Germline V gives CDR1 LNHDA, CDR2 SQIVND (reference sequence). V was trimmed by 1 base and J by 3 bases, leaving 10 bases between them. The CDR3 length is 14 residues. CDR3: CASSIAPGSYEQYF. CDR3 bases: TGTGCCAGTAGTATAGCTCCAGGGAGCTACGAGCAGTACTTC.

The chain carries TRBV18 and TRBJ2-2; TRBD1 matches at 7 bases. The CDR3 totals 14 residues. Germline values: CDR1 KGHSH, CDR2 LQKENI. The ends lost 8 bases at V and 4 bases at J; junction bases unmatched: 7. This CDR3 reads CASLRAGGTGELFF. In DNA form, the CDR3 reads TGTGCCAGCCTACGAGCAGGGGGCACCGGGGAGCTGTTTTTT. Full variable domain (missing parts from reference TRBV18 and TRBJ2-2): NAGVMQNPRHLVRRRGQEARLRCSPMKGHSHVYWYRQLPEEGLKFMVYLQKENIIDESGMPKERFSAEFPKEGPSILRIQQVVRGDSAAYFCASLRAGGTGELFFGEGSRLTVL.

The CDR3: CATEKPGPRNRNTIYF. The CDR3 coding sequence is TGTGCCACCGAGAAACCGGGCCCTAGGAATCGGAACACCATATATTTT. The rearrangement uses TRBV6-2 or TRBV6-3 and TRBJ1-3; D not certain. This CDR3 is built from 16 residues. V was cut by 10 bases and J by 7 bases, with 26 bases left in between. Germline loops: CDR1 MNHEY, CDR2 SVGEGT.

There are many counts of this clonotype. The gene calls are TRBV4-3 and TRBJ2-1, with TRBD1 matching 7 bases. J lost 5 bases, V lost 1 base, and 8 bases had no gene match. This CDR3 comprises 16 residues. Germline V gene lookup returns CDR1 LGHNA and CDR2 YSLEER. CDR3 coding DNA: TGCGCCAGCAGCCAAGGACAGGGATTTGGGGACAATGAGCAGTTCTTC. Residues: CASSQGQGFGDNEQFF.

The chain carries TRBV7-2 and TRBJ1-3, with D uncertain. V was shortened by 4 bases and J by 9 bases, with 10 bases between the two germline ends. Germline CDR1 reads SGHTA; CDR2 reads FQGNSA. The CDR3 has 12 amino acids. CDR3 loop: CASSSGMGTIYF. The CDR3 nucleotides read TGTGCCAGCAGCTCGGGTATGGGCACCATATATTTT.

The J gene is TRBJ2-1, the V gene TRBV7-8, with D perhaps given as TRBD1 or TRBD2 (5 bases each). V gave up 3 bases and J gave up 10 bases, with 13 bases separating them. This CDR3 has 13 residues. CDR1 SGHVS and CDR2 FQNEAQ come from the germline V gene. CDR3 sequence (DNA): TGTGCCAGCAGCTTCCCGAGGGGAGAGGAGCAGTTCTTC. Amino acids: CASSFPRGEEQFF.

This clonotype was observed a few times. V gene TRBV20-1 combines with J gene TRBJ2-2, with TRBD2 matching 7 bases. The CDR3 extends over 15 amino acids. The V gene end was trimmed by 0 bases and the J gene end by 4 bases; junction bases not matched to a gene: 5. Germline V gene sequence: CDR1 DFQATT, CDR2 SNEGSKA (reference sequence). The CDR3 DNA reads TGCAGTGCTAGAGATCCCCGCGGGGGCACCGGGGAGCTGTTTTTT. This sequence encodes CSARDPRGGTGELFF.